This T cell receptor beta chain emerged from a study of CD8+ T cells in alopecia areata. About this clone itself: Its antigen is currently unknown.

The treatment here: oral pan-JAK inhibitor, 5-10 mg twice daily. From alopecia areata patients, lesional scalp punch biopsies and peripheral blood were collected. PBMCs yielded sorted CD4+ and CD8+ T cells. Study findings and constraints: Persistence in scalp and blood during tofacitinib was observed for many expanded lesional clones. Sequence data from scalp samples additionally include resident alphabeta T cells of normal skin.

The V gene's germline CDR1 is SGHRS and CDR2 YFSETQ. Trimming at V came to 6 bases and at J to 4 bases, leaving 12 bases not matched to a gene. The CDR3 covers 15 residues. cDNA reverse transcribed from extracted RNA served as the sequencing template. Assay: immunoSEQ multiplex PCR; the TCRdb copy retains only in-frame clones and omits some. The sample consists of about 300,000 clones, 55% to 70% of them appearing once. The chain joins TRBV5-1 to TRBJ2-5, with 7 bases matching TRBD2. This sequence originates from a human donor with alopecia areata. The specimen comprised CD4+ T cells sorted from blood, sampled at week 24, from a patient treated with tofacitinib. CDR3 in amino acids: CASNAWGREGETQYF. DNA of the CDR3: TGCGCCAGCAACGCATGGGGCAGGGAGGGAGAGACCCAGTACTTC.